This entry lists 22 T cell receptor beta chains sequenced from one sample in a study of control samples from healthy donors and cancer patients. TCRdb's table, derived via immunoSEQ multiplex PCR, lists solely in-frame clones and lacks some. The repertoire has roughly 76,000 clones, over 85% of them found once; the top ten carry around 1.3%. Source material: PBMCs. Every receptor here comes from a woman in her 40s with lung cancer.

V is TRBV14 and J is TRBJ2-3; D perhaps matches TRBD2 (5 bases). CDR3 length: 14 residues. Trimming removed 2 bases at V and 2 bases at J, with 8 bases between. The germline V gene encodes CDR1 SGHDN and CDR2 FVKESK. The CDR3 is CASSQWGVTDTQYF. For the CDR3, the DNA is TGTGCCAGCAGCCAATGGGGAGTCACAGATACGCAGTATTTT.

The chain recombines TRBV5-4 with TRBJ2-3, with TRBD2 identical over 15 bases. V gave up 4 bases and J gave up 1 base; unmatched junction bases: 4. The CDR3 contains 17 residues. Germline V gives CDR1 SGHNT, CDR2 YYREEE (reference sequence). The DNA of the CDR3 is TGTGCCAGCAGCCGAGGACTAGCGGGGGGGGGCACAGATACGCAGTATTTT. It specifies CASSRGLAGGGTDTQYF.

This sequence joins TRBV5-1 and TRBJ1-6; D is undetermined. Germline-derived CDR1 and CDR2 are SGHRS and YFSETQ. The V gene lost 0 bases and the J gene lost 4 bases, with 14 bases spanning the gap. The CDR3 is made up of 17 amino acids. This CDR3 is CASSLVATDSYNSPLHF. In DNA, the CDR3 is TGCGCCAGCAGCTTGGTCGCGACGGACTCTTATAATTCACCCCTCCACTTT.

The genes are TRBV27 and TRBJ1-2; 11 bases fit TRBD1. The CDR3 has 14 amino acids. With V trimmed by 5 bases and J by 2 bases, 1 base remained unmatched. Germline V CDR1 and CDR2: MNHEY, SMNVEV (reference sequence). Here the CDR3 reads CASSRDRGNYGYTF. As DNA, the CDR3 is TGTGCCAGCAGTCGGGACAGGGGGAACTATGGCTACACCTTC.

CDR3 in DNA: TGCGCCAGCAGCCAAGACAGGGGCGTTTCGGAGCCCCAGCATTTT. This translates into CASSQDRGVSEPQHF. V usage is TRBV4-1 and J usage is TRBJ1-5, with a possible D match to TRBD1 (6 bases). This CDR3 has 15 amino acids. Trimming took 0 bases from V and 8 from J, leaving 14 bases between them. Germline V CDR1 and CDR2: MGHRA, YSYEKL.

V is TRBV19 and J is TRBJ2-7; a weak D match, TRBD2 (5 bases). The CDR3 runs 13 residues. Trimming took off 5 bases at V and 2 bases at J, with 10 bases between the two ends. Per the germline V gene, CDR1 is LNHDA and CDR2 is SQIVND (reference sequence). CDR3 loop: CASSSGIPYEQYF. CDR3 DNA: TGTGCCAGTAGTTCGGGGATACCCTACGAGCAGTACTTC. Based on the CDR3 plus reference TRBV19 and TRBJ2-7, the full variable domain is DGGITQSPKYLFRKEGQNVTLSCEQNLNHDAMYWYRQDPGQGLRLIYYSQIVNDFQKGDIAEGYSVSREKKESFPLTVTSAQKNPTAFYLCASSSGIPYEQYFGPGTRLTVT.

V gene TRBV30 combines with J gene TRBJ1-1; no reliable D call. Trimming cost V 0 bases and J 5 bases, with 10 bases left between them. The germline CDR1 and CDR2 sequences are GTSNPN and SVGIG (reference sequence). This CDR3 contains 13 residues. The CDR3, as DNA: TGTGCCTGGAGTGTTATTGGAGGGACTGAAGCTTTCTTT. Protein product: CAWSVIGGTEAFF.

The rearrangement joins TRBV7-6 to TRBJ2-6; D not resolved. Germline V CDR1 and CDR2: SGHVS, FNYEAQ. Trimming took 4 bases from V and 1 from J, leaving 11 bases between them. The CDR3 has 16 amino acids. The CDR3: CASSWVTVSGANVLTF. CDR3 in DNA: TGTGCCAGCAGCTGGGTGACGGTATCTGGGGCCAACGTCCTGACTTTC. Combining the CDR3 with reference TRBV7-6 and TRBJ2-6 gives the whole variable domain GAGVSQSPRYKVTKRGQDVALRCDPISGHVSLYWYRQALGQGPEFLTYFNYEAQQDKSGLPNDRFSAERPEGSISTLTIQRTEQRDSAMYRCASSWVTVSGANVLTFGAGSRLTVL.

CDR3 residues: CASSFRAGREKLFF. Written as DNA, the CDR3 is TGTGCCAGTAGTTTCAGGGCGGGGAGGGAAAAACTGTTTTTT. The rearrangement uses TRBV19 and TRBJ1-4, with D perhaps TRBD1 (5 bases). CDR3 length: 14 amino acids. The V gene's germline CDR1 is LNHDA and CDR2 SQIVND (reference sequence). The ends were cut back, 5 bases at V and 8 bases at J, with 15 bases in the middle.

CDR3 sequence: CATSEPGQGGSETQYF. The CDR3 region has the DNA TGTGCCACCAGTGAGCCGGGACAGGGTGGTTCGGAGACCCAGTACTTC. The V call is TRBV24-1, the J call TRBJ2-5; 9 positions agree with TRBD1. The V gene's germline CDR1 is KGHDR and CDR2 SFDVKD. V dropped 4 bases and J dropped 5; count of bases not matched to a gene: 10. The CDR3 has 16 residues.

V gene TRBV5-1 combines with J gene TRBJ2-7; no reliable D call. The V end was cut by 0 bases, the J end by 6 bases, with 10 bases between. The CDR3 spans 13 residues. Germline-derived CDR1 and CDR2 are SGHRS and YFSETQ. CDR3: CASSLESWAEQYF. The CDR3 bases are TGCGCCAGCAGCTTGGAATCGTGGGCCGAGCAGTACTTC. Variable domain in full (rest from reference TRBV5-1 and TRBJ2-7): KAGVTQTPRYLIKTRGQQVTLSCSPISGHRSVSWYQQTPGQGLQFLFEYFSETQRNKGNFPGRFSGRQFSNSRSEMNVSTLELGDSALYLCASSLESWAEQYFGPGTRLTVT.

The chain has TRBV6-5 and TRBJ2-1, with D maybe TRBD1 (6 bases). CDR1 is MNHEY, CDR2 SVGAGI, per germline. The CDR3 spans 15 residues. Trimming stripped 6 bases from V and 6 bases from J, with 18 bases between. This CDR3 reads CASSPSSLRGNEQFF. The DNA of the CDR3 is TGTGCCAGCAGCCCCTCTTCCCTCAGGGGCAATGAGCAGTTCTTC.

This chain connects TRBV27 to TRBJ1-1, with 9 bases that match TRBD1. The CDR3 has 15 residues. Germline V lookup: CDR1 MNHEY, CDR2 SMNVEV (reference sequence). V shed 3 bases and J 2 bases; nucleotides not matched to a gene: 4. The CDR3 reads CASSFGTGSNTEAFF. In DNA form, the CDR3 reads TGTGCCAGCAGTTTCGGGACAGGGAGTAACACTGAAGCTTTCTTT.

The chain carries TRBV7-9 and TRBJ1-3; no reliable D call. The V end was cut by 5 bases, the J end by 0 bases, with 5 bases between. Per germline, CDR1 SEHNR and CDR2 FQNEAQ (reference sequence). The CDR3 has 13 amino acids. CDR3 DNA sequence: TGTGCCAGCAGCCCGAGCTCTGGAAACACCATATATTTT. Protein product: CASSPSSGNTIYF.

The chain carries TRBV4-1 and TRBJ1-5, with 8 bases fitting TRBD1. The ends lost 1 base at V and 6 bases at J; junction bases unmatched: 5. CDR3 size: 15 residues. Germline V lookup: CDR1 MGHRA, CDR2 YSYEKL. In DNA form, the CDR3 reads TGCGCCAGCAGCCAAGGTGGGACAGGCTTTCAGCCCCAGCATTTT. Amino acid sequence: CASSQGGTGFQPQHF.

The rearrangement uses TRBV9 and TRBJ2-7, with TRBD1 as a possible D gene (5 bases). The CDR3 is 14 amino acids. The germline gives CDR1 SGDLS, CDR2 YYNGEE. V was cut by 0 bases and J by 7 bases, with 14 bases left in between. The CDR3 DNA reads as TGTGCCAGCAGCGTAGGACAGTCTTCGAGTGAGCAGTACTTC. Amino acid sequence: CASSVGQSSSEQYF.

This chain joins TRBV9 and TRBJ1-4; D is perhaps TRBD1 (6 bases). The CDR3 loop spans 16 amino acids. Trimming shortened V by 0 bases and J by 7 bases, and 16 bases separated the two germline ends. Germline-derived CDR1 and CDR2 are SGDLS and YYNGEE. CDR3 region: CASSVATGRDSEKLFF. The CDR3 nucleotides are TGTGCCAGCAGCGTAGCTACAGGGCGAGATAGTGAAAAACTGTTTTTT.

The chain employs TRBV4-1 and TRBJ2-2; D is unresolved. V was cut by 1 base and J by 8 bases, with 17 bases left in between. Germline assignment: CDR1 MGHRA and CDR2 YSYEKL. This CDR3 has 16 amino acids. The chain's CDR3 is CASSQVDMGFSGELFF. The CDR3 DNA follows: TGCGCCAGCAGCCAAGTCGATATGGGGTTTTCGGGGGAGCTGTTTTTT.

The CDR3 loop is CASTRGNEKLFF. The CDR3 region has the DNA TGTGCCAGTACCCGCGGCAATGAAAAACTGTTTTTT. V and J are TRBV19 and TRBJ1-4; D gene unclear. Trimming took 7 bases from V and 5 from J, leaving 8 bases between them. In germline, CDR1 is LNHDA, CDR2 SQIVND (reference sequence). The length of the CDR3 is 12 residues. Using reference TRBV19 and TRBJ1-4 for the parts outside the CDR3, the full variable domain is DGGITQSPKYLFRKEGQNVTLSCEQNLNHDAMYWYRQDPGQGLRLIYYSQIVNDFQKGDIAEGYSVSREKKESFPLTVTSAQKNPTAFYLCASTRGNEKLFFGSGTQLSVL.

The chain uses TRBV27 and TRBJ2-1; 11 bases map to TRBD2. The CDR3 is 14 residues long. CDR1 and CDR2 from the germline V gene are MNHEY and SMNVEV (reference sequence). J gave up 5 bases and V 7 bases, and 4 bases lay outside the gene matches. CDR3 sequence reads: CASTPSGGNNEQFF. The CDR3 bases are TGTGCCAGCACACCTAGCGGGGGGAACAATGAGCAGTTCTTC.

This clone was seen just once. At one boundary the junction diverges from the germline segment, which might be a read error. The rearrangement uses TRBV7-9 and TRBJ1-1, with D possibly being TRBD1 (6 bases). This CDR3 is built from 11 residues. Germline CDR1 and CDR2: SEHNR and FQNEAQ (reference sequence). The CDR3 loop is CASSRDTEAFF. The CDR3 bases are TGTGCCAGCAGCCGGGACACCGAAGCTTTCTTT.

This rearrangement joins TRBV19 to TRBJ1-5; weak D call: TRBD1 (5 bases). V was shortened by 7 bases and J by 7 bases, with 11 bases between the two germline ends. This CDR3 spans 12 amino acids. Per the germline V gene, CDR1 is LNHDA and CDR2 is SQIVND (reference sequence). The CDR3 is CASNTGGQPQHF. The CDR3 DNA is TGTGCCAGTAACACAGGAGGGCAGCCCCAGCATTTT.